Below, 22 T cell receptor beta chains from the same sample are listed, as sequenced in a study of cytomegalovirus exposure and HLA in healthy donors. Researchers ran the PCR with 60 Vbeta and 13 Jbeta primers. Sequenced by immunoSEQ multiplex PCR; TCRdb stores in-frame clones only, minus some. The sample holds hundreds of thousands of clones, 72% seen once. The sample was PBMCs. The receptors were sampled from a female donor in good health and CMV-seronegative.

V and J are TRBV6-4 and TRBJ2-1; 9 positions match TRBD2. The CDR3 has 14 residues. Trimming at V came to 3 bases and at J to 10 bases, leaving 7 bases not matched to a gene. The germline gives CDR1 MRHNA, CDR2 SNTAGT. Here the CDR3 reads CASSDAGGPSEQFF. CDR3 nucleotide sequence: TGTGCCAGCAGTGATGCGGGAGGGCCTTCCGAGCAGTTCTTC.

This clone was recorded a few times. This rearrangement joins TRBV6-1 to TRBJ2-1, with D possibly TRBD2 on 5 matching bases. The germline V gene has CDR1 MNHNS and CDR2 SASEGT. V dropped 2 bases and J dropped 0 bases, with 8 bases sitting between them. The CDR3 runs to 15 residues. The CDR3 coding sequence is TGTGCCAGCAGTGAAATCACTAGCTCCTACAATGAGCAGTTCTTC. Its translation is CASSEITSSYNEQFF.

The chain is built from TRBV7-9 and TRBJ2-1, with 13 bases aligning to TRBD2. This CDR3 comprises 16 residues. V lost 2 bases, J lost 10 bases, and 8 bases stayed unmatched. Germline V gene data show CDR1 as SEHNR and CDR2 as FQNEAQ (reference sequence). For the CDR3, the DNA is TGTGCCAGCAGCTTACCGGGACTAGCGGGATTATTCGAGCAGTTCTTC. This gives the protein CASSLPGLAGLFEQFF.

The chain is built from TRBV10-2 and TRBJ2-1, with TRBD2 identical over 12 bases. This CDR3 region has 13 residues. The V gene end was trimmed by 9 bases and the J gene end by 4 bases; junction bases not matched to a gene: 1. CDR1 is WSHSY, CDR2 SAAADI, per germline. The CDR3 is CASGTSGYNEQFF. The CDR3 DNA sequence: TGCGCCAGTGGGACTAGCGGGTACAATGAGCAGTTCTTC.

This clone showed up just a few times. The chain couples TRBV11-3 to TRBJ2-1; 8 nucleotides align to TRBD2. V was clipped by 5 bases and J by 5 bases; unmatched bases: 8. The CDR3 runs to 15 residues. Germline V gene sequence: CDR1 SGHNT, CDR2 YENEEA. This chain's CDR3 is CASSRFSGTNNEQFF. The CDR3 DNA follows: TGTGCCAGCAGCCGATTTAGCGGGACCAACAATGAGCAGTTCTTC.

The genes are TRBV28 and TRBJ1-5, with 10 bases lining up with TRBD1. Germline values: CDR1 MDHEN, CDR2 SYDVKM. V lost 6 bases to trimming and J lost 1 base; unmatched junction nucleotides: 6. This CDR3 has 16 residues. The CDR3 loop is CASSLRQGASNQPQHF. The DNA for the CDR3 is TGTGCCAGCAGCCTAAGACAGGGGGCGAGCAATCAGCCCCAGCATTTT.

The chain combines TRBV9 with TRBJ1-5, with TRBD1 matching 10 bases. Trimming removed 4 bases from V and 5 bases from J; junction bases left unmatched: 3. CDR3 length equals 14 residues. From germline, CDR1 is SGDLS and CDR2 YYNGEE. Written as DNA, the CDR3 is TGTGCCAGCAGCTATGGGACAGGGGATCAGCCCCAGCATTTT. Its protein product is CASSYGTGDQPQHF.

V usage is TRBV5-3 and J usage is TRBJ1-5, with TRBD1 matching over 8 bases. TRBV5-3 is labeled an ORF, and its function is uncertain. With V trimmed by 7 bases and J by 7 bases, 13 bases remained unmatched. CDR3 length: 15 amino acids. The CDR3 nucleotides are TGTGCCAGAGGCGAAAAGACAGGGGCCCTCCAGCCCCAGCATTTT. Protein product: CARGEKTGALQPQHF.

This rearrangement joins TRBV6-1 to TRBJ2-7; D may be TRBD2 (6 bases). Germline loops: CDR1 MNHNS, CDR2 SASEGT. The CDR3 consists of 11 residues. V dropped 11 bases and J dropped 8 bases, with 16 bases sitting between them. The CDR3 nucleotides are TGTGCCCGACCTCGGGGGTTTAAGCAGTACTTC. Amino acids: CARPRGFKQYF.

The chain recombines TRBV6-5 with TRBJ1-5; D possibly corresponds to TRBD1 (6 bases). Germline CDR1 reads MNHEY; CDR2 reads SVGAGI. This CDR3 is built from 14 residues. The V gene lost 7 bases and the J gene lost 5 bases, with 15 bases spanning the gap. CDR3 in amino acids: CASKRTVGDQPQHF. The CDR3 bases are TGTGCCAGCAAAAGGACAGTGGGGGATCAGCCCCAGCATTTT.

The table lists this clone with a count of one. V and J are TRBV7-9 and TRBJ1-1; maybe TRBD1 (6 bases). The CDR3 loop spans 15 amino acids. Looked up from germline, CDR1 is SEHNR and CDR2 is FQNEAQ (reference sequence). V was shortened by 4 bases and J by 4 bases, with 16 bases between the two germline ends. The CDR3 here is CASSYSTGRGTEAFF. In DNA form, the CDR3 reads TGTGCCAGCAGCTACTCCACAGGCAGGGGCACTGAAGCTTTCTTT.

The chain is built from TRBV7-8 and TRBJ2-7; possibly TRBD1 for D (5 bases). V shed 8 bases and J shed 1 base, with 18 bases lying between them. The CDR3 loop spans 15 amino acids. CDR1 is SGHVS, CDR2 FQNEAQ, per germline. As DNA, the CDR3 is TGTGCCAGCGCACCGAGGACATCGAGATCCTACGAGCAGTACTTC. It yields the protein CASAPRTSRSYEQYF.

This clone was found a few times. The rearrangement uses TRBV5-4 and TRBJ1-3; D may be TRBD1 (5 bases). Germline CDR1 is SGHNT and CDR2 is YYREEE (reference sequence). V was shortened by 1 base and J by 0 bases, with 8 bases between the two germline ends. The CDR3 is 15 residues long. As DNA, the CDR3 is TGTGCCAGCAGCTTGCGGGGGTACTCTGGAAACACCATATATTTT. It is translated as CASSLRGYSGNTIYF.

CDR3 sequence reads: CASHTGTINSPLHF. The CDR3 bases are TGTGCCAGCCACACAGGGACAATCAATTCACCCCTCCACTTT. V is TRBV27 and J is TRBJ1-6, with D maybe TRBD1 (6 bases). The CDR3 is made up of 14 amino acids. Germline V gene sequence: CDR1 MNHEY, CDR2 SMNVEV (reference sequence). V shed 8 bases and J shed 7 bases, with 15 bases lying between them.

V is TRBV11-3 and J is TRBJ2-3; 10 positions match TRBD1. The CDR3 extends over 17 amino acids. Germline trimming cut 8 bases from V and 3 bases from J; bases unmatched to any gene: 14. CDR1 is SGHNT and CDR2 is YENEEA in the germline V gene. Here the CDR3 DNA reads TGTGCCAGCCGGGAAAGGACAGGGGGAGTAAAGACAGATACGCAGTATTTT. Its translation: CASRERTGGVKTDTQYF.

The rearrangement uses TRBV12-2 and TRBJ2-7; the table calls TRBD1, which could not be checked here. TRBV12-2 is listed as a pseudogene. The CDR3 has 16 residues. CDR3 loop: CASSKVGGDSVYEQYF. The DNA of the CDR3 is TGTGCAAGTTCAAAGGTAGGGGGCGACTCCGTCTACGAGCAGTACTTC.

CDR3 region: CASSQERLAGLWEQYF. The CDR3 DNA reads as TGTGCCAGCAGCCAAGAACGGCTAGCGGGTTTGTGGGAGCAGTACTTC. The J gene is TRBJ2-5, the V gene TRBV14, with 8 bases that match TRBD2. With V trimmed by 0 bases and J by 11 bases, 14 bases remained unmatched. This CDR3 is 16 amino acids long. CDR1 SGHDN and CDR2 FVKESK come from the germline V gene.

The rearrangement uses TRBV28 and TRBJ2-3; TRBD2 might be the D (6 bases). Germline V CDR1 and CDR2: MDHEN, SYDVKM. The length of the CDR3 is 15 residues. Trimming shortened V by 7 bases and J by 2 bases, and 16 bases separated the two germline ends. CDR3 loop: CASTRTEGYTDTQYF. The CDR3 region has the DNA TGTGCCAGCACTCGCACGGAGGGGTACACAGATACGCAGTATTTT. The complete variable domain, with remaining parts taken from reference TRBV28 and TRBJ2-3, reads DVKVTQSSRYLVKRTGEKVFLECVQDMDHENMFWYRQDPGLGLRLIYFSYDVKMKEKGDIPEGYSVSREKKERFSLILESASTNQTSMYLCASTRTEGYTDTQYFGPGTRLTVL.

The chain carries TRBV6-5 and TRBJ2-1, with D possibly TRBD1 on 5 matching bases. V lost 6 bases and J 2 bases, leaving 14 bases between the germline ends. CDR1 MNHEY and CDR2 SVGAGI come from the germline V gene. This CDR3 is 15 amino acids long. CDR3 coding DNA: TGTGCCAGCAGCCCTAATGGGGCGACCTACAATGAGCAGTTCTTC. Protein product: CASSPNGATYNEQFF.

This clone was picked up one time. The rearrangement joins TRBV4-1 to TRBJ2-1, with unresolved D. Trimming cost V 7 bases and J 6 bases, with 25 bases left between them. The CDR3 has 17 amino acids. Germline CDR1 and CDR2: MGHRA and YSYEKL. The CDR3 protein is CASTETSQAVPPNEQFF. CDR3 DNA sequence: TGCGCCAGCACCGAAACGTCCCAGGCCGTGCCCCCCAATGAGCAGTTCTTC.

The chain combines TRBV11-2 with TRBJ1-5, with D unresolved. The CDR3 sequence is 12 residues long. Germline CDR1 is SGHAT and CDR2 is FQNNGV. V lost 2 bases and J lost 5, with 4 bases in between. The CDR3 region has the DNA TGTGCCAGCAGCTTACCTGATCAGCCCCAGCATTTT. Translation gives CASSLPDQPQHF.

The CDR3 DNA sequence: TGTGCCAGCAACCCCAGGGATCATAGCAATCAGCCCCAGCATTTT. It is translated as CASNPRDHSNQPQHF. The chain uses TRBV6-6 and TRBJ1-5; weak D call: TRBD1 (5 bases). Trimming removed 7 bases at V and 0 bases at J, with 13 bases between. This CDR3 is built from 15 residues. Per germline, CDR1 MNHNY and CDR2 SVGAGI (reference sequence).